This T cell receptor (beta chain) originates from a study of blood T cell repertoires in COVID-19. Sequencing was performed with immunoSEQ multiplex PCR; in TCRdb, only in-frame clones are kept and a portion is missing. The sample carries around 200,000 clones, around 80% recorded once. CDR3 size: 15 residues. The germline gives CDR1 SGHTA, CDR2 FQGTGA. Trimming stripped 5 bases from V and 2 bases from J, with 13 bases between. This receptor was identified in a woman aged 70 to 79 with acute or convalescent COVID-19. J is TRBJ2-1 and V is TRBV7-3; TRBD1 is a possible D gene (6 bases). The sample taken for sequencing was peripheral blood. CDR3: CASSETGQTYNEQFF. The CDR3 DNA is TGTGCCAGCAGCGAGACGGGACAAACCTACAATGAGCAGTTCTTC.